This T cell receptor (beta chain) was captured in a study of Ad26.COV2.S vaccination and SARS-CoV-2 variants. In the study overall: Intramuscular Ad26.COV2.S at 5x10^10 or 1x10^11 viral particles. Points from the study as a whole: Vaccinated individuals (as opposed to placebo recipients) had higher spike-specific TCR breadth.

The germline gives CDR1 SGHTA, CDR2 FQGNSA. V was shortened by 8 bases and J by 11 bases, with 13 bases between the two germline ends. This CDR3 has 11 residues. Specified treatment: 19 received Ad26.COV2.S at low or high dose, single or two shots; several received placebo; per-sample allocation not given. Specimens were obtained on day 63 following the first vaccine or placebo injection. The repertoire was sequenced with immunoSEQ multiplex PCR; TCRdb's copy has only in-frame clones and lacks some. Of 250,000 or so clones listed, around 85% are singletons. Note on this clone: Its matching antigen is unknown.

Source: peripheral blood, taken in a trial of Ad26.COV2.S vaccine versus placebo. The TCR sequence derives from a person between 18 and 65 years old who received the Ad26.COV2.S COVID-19 vaccine or a placebo. The chain couples TRBV7-2 to TRBJ2-4; D is ambiguous. The CDR3 DNA sequence: TGTGCCAGCGGATCCTTTAGTTTTCAGTACTTC. It encodes CASGSFSFQYF.